This record covers a single T cell receptor beta chain. The data are from a study of OX40 agonist ivuxolimab in advanced cancers. Some clones are missing from TCRdb's copy, which holds only in-frame ones; the method was immunoSEQ multiplex PCR. The sample consists of 65,000 to 85,000 clones, roughly 90% of them appearing once. The sequencing here drew on CD4+ or CD8+ T cells sorted from blood, taken in a trial of the OX40 agonist ivuxolimab. This sequence was found in an adult with an advanced solid tumor such as melanoma, head and neck, liver or kidney cancer.

The CDR3: CASSTEGASSYNEQFF. The CDR3 region has the DNA TGCGCCAGCAGCACGGAGGGGGCAAGCTCCTACAATGAGCAGTTCTTC. The chain combines TRBV5-1 with TRBJ2-1; a weak D match, TRBD1 (7 bases). The CDR3 totals 16 residues. The germline V and J ends were trimmed by 4 bases and 0 bases, with 14 bases remaining between them. The V gene's germline CDR1 is SGHRS and CDR2 YFSETQ. Variable domain in full (rest from reference TRBV5-1 and TRBJ2-1): KAGVTQTPRYLIKTRGQQVTLSCSPISGHRSVSWYQQTPGQGLQFLFEYFSETQRNKGNFPGRFSGRQFSNSRSEMNVSTLELGDSALYLCASSTEGASSYNEQFFGPGTRLTVL.